Listed below are T cell receptor beta chains from one sample, sequenced in a study of T cell repertoires in aging, cancer and after chemotherapy. A single record per CDR3 protein comes from TCRdb applying MiXCR to the multiplex PCR reads. This table has 2,200 or so distinct CDR3 sequences, 20% to 30% appearing once. Input material: blood. The receptors stem from a human donor with a solid tumor. CDR3s include the opening cysteine and the closing phenylalanine or tryptophan.

length | J | V | CDR3
15 | TRBJ2-2 | TRBV10-1 | CASSESVAGTGELFF
16 | TRBJ1-1 | TRBV5-1 | CASSLLPQGSGTEAFF
16 | TRBJ2-7 | TRBV20-1 | CSAPSPTSGARREQYF
14 | TRBJ2-1 | TRBV7-2 | CASSLGGGGNEQFF
14 | TRBJ1-2 | TRBV6-2/TRBV6-3 | CASSYSFQGAGYTF
13 | TRBJ2-7 | TRBV12-3/TRBV12-4 | CASSPDSTYEQYF
15 | TRBJ2-7 | TRBV20-1 | CSARGRTVTEYEQYF
11 | TRBJ2-3 | TRBV7-2 | CASSLGGTQYF
15 | TRBJ2-1 | TRBV20-1 | CSARDVERENNEQFF
15 | TRBJ1-5 | TRBV29-1 | CSVEGPWDSNQPQHF
16 | TRBJ2-5 | TRBV6-2/TRBV6-3 | CASSYGVAGGQETQYF
16 | TRBJ2-1 | TRBV19 | CASSIDPPGAGVEQFF
14 | TRBJ1-1 | TRBV6-6 | CASSYADSYTEAFF
18 | TRBJ1-1 | TRBV14 | CASSQVGLNFPLNTEAFF
16 | TRBJ2-1 | TRBV7-2 | CASNPYDRVSYNEQFF
13 | TRBJ2-2 | TRBV5-1 | CASGTGSTGELFF
14 | TRBJ2-3 | TRBV7-2 | CASSLTGTSDTQYF
16 | TRBJ1-1 | TRBV7-2 | CASREGPFGLNTEAFF
15 | TRBJ2-3 | TRBV27 | CASSNPGSYTDTQYF
15 | TRBJ1-5 | TRBV6-5 | CASSAGTGGNQPQHF
13 | TRBJ2-7 | TRBV27 | CTSSFSPGSEQYF
14 | TRBJ2-7 | TRBV20-1 | CSARWQGNTYEQYF
13 | TRBJ2-5 | TRBV7-2 | CASSFAGKETQYF
13 | TRBJ1-5 | TRBV5-1 | CASSPESNQPQHF
15 | TRBJ1-2 | TRBV30 | CAWSVQGQGAGGYTF
16 | TRBJ1-5 | TRBV20-1 | CSARGDSFNSNQPQHF
15 | TRBJ1-5 | TRBV6-5 | CASSSGGNSNQPQHF
14 | TRBJ1-1 | TRBV19 | CASSMSRGRAEAFF
15 | TRBJ2-7 | TRBV6-5 | CASSYGGPPSYEQYF
16 | TRBJ1-3 | TRBV30 | CAWSPRDRGLGNTIYF
16 | TRBJ2-5 | TRBV19 | CASSDTEGTPQETQYF
14 | TRBJ1-1 | TRBV6-6 | CASTIQGGGTEAFF
13 | TRBJ2-2 | TRBV29-1 | CSVDRSNTGELFF
13 | TRBJ2-7 | TRBV10-3 | CAIASGLDDEQYF
17 | TRBJ1-5 | TRBV30 | CAWSPTLGRRSGQPQHF
16 | TRBJ2-5 | TRBV30 | CAWDSSGEDNWETQYF
18 | TRBJ2-7 | TRBV5-1 | CASSLRAPTTSIHYEQYF
14 | TRBJ1-4 | TRBV4-1 | CDSSLREINEKLFF
16 | TRBJ2-7 | TRBV12-3/TRBV12-4 | CASSPTTSGGTYEQYF
16 | TRBJ2-3 | TRBV5-6 | CASGPRYTVTTDTQYF